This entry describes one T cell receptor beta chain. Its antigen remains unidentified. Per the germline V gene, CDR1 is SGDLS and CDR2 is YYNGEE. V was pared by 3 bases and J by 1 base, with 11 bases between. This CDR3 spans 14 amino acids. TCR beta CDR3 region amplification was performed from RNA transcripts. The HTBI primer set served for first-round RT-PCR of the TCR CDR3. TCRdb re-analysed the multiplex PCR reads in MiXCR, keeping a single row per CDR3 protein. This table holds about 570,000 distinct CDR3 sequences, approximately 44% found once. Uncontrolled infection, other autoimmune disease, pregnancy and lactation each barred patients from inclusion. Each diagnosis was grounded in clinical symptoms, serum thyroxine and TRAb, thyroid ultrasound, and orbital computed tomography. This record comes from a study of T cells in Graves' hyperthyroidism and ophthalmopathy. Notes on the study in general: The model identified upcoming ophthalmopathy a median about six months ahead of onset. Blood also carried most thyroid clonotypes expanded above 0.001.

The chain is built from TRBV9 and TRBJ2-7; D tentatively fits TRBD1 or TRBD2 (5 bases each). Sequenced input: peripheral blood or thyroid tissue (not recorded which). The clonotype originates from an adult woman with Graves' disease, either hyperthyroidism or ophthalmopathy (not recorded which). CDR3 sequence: CASSDRDGSYEQYF. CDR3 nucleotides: TGTGCCAGCAGCGACCGGGACGGGTCCTACGAGCAGTACTTC.